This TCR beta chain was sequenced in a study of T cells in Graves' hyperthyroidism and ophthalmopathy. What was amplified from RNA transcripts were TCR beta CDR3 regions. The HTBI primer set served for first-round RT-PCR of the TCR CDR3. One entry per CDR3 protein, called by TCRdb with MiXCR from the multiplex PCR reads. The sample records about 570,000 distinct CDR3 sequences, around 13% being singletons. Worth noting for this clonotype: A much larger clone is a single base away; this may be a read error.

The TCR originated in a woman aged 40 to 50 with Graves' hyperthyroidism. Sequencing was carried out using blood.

The DNA for the CDR3 is TGTGCCTGGGCGCTTCCTTCCTACGAGCAGTACTTC. Protein product: CAWALPSYEQYF. This chain links TRBV30 with TRBJ2-7; D is ambiguous. V lost 5 bases, J lost 1 base, and 9 bases lay in between. This CDR3 spans 12 amino acids. Looked up from germline, CDR1 is GTSNPN and CDR2 is SVGIG (reference sequence).